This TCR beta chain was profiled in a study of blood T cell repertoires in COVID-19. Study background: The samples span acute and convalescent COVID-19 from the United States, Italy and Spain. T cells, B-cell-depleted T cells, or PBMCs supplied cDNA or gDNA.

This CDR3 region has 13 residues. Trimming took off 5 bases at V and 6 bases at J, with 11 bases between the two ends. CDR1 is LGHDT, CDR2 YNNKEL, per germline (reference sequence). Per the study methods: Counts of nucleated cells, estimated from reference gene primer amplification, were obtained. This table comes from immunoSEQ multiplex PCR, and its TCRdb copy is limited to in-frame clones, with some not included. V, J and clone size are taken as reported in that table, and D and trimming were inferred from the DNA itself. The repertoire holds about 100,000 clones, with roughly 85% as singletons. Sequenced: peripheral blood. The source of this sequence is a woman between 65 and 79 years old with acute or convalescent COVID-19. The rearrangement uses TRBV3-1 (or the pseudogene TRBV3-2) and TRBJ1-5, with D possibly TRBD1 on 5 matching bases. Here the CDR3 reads CASSDQGSQPQHF. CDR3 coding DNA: TGTGCCAGCAGCGACCAGGGAAGTCAGCCCCAGCATTTT.